This T cell receptor beta chain is from a study of identical twins. The V gene end was trimmed by 8 bases and the J gene end by 8 bases; junction bases not matched to a gene: 6. There are 12 residues in the CDR3. TCRdb recomputed calls from the 5' RACE reads with MiXCR, one row per CDR3 protein. The table shows 400,000 to 550,000 distinct CDR3 sequences, with roughly a fifth occurring only once. Healthy Caucasian individuals made up all the donors. Another study also made use of these data, one on T cells expressing NK-cell markers. Per that study: Among the experiments, several used an anti-gamma-delta TCR antibody to restrict sorting to alpha-beta TCR T cells. No clear determination of HCMV specificity was made for expanded NKG2C+ T cell clones.

Material: CD4+ T cells sorted from blood. This TCR derives from a young woman in good health. The rearrangement links TRBV12-3 or TRBV12-4 to TRBJ1-2, with 9 nucleotides matching TRBD1. The CDR3 region is CASGDRDRGYTF. The DNA of the CDR3 is TGTGCCAGCGGGGACAGGGACCGCGGCTACACCTTC.